These T cell receptor beta chains were read from a single sample in a study of CD8 T cells in Susac syndrome. TCRdb passed the immunoSEQ multiplex PCR reads through MiXCR, listing each CDR3 protein once. The repertoire holds 75,000 to 100,000 distinct CDR3 sequences, with approximately 94% as singletons. The sequencing sample was made of CD8+ T cells from PBMCs. The receptor set was obtained from a human donor in good health. Both conserved end residues are part of each CDR3. Each record gives: V gene, clone size, J gene, D gene, CDR3 DNA, CDR3 protein. A D gene is named only where the DNA matches it firmly. A clone size is listed for some rows: how often the clone was seen (once, few, many), or a class if it is expanded.

TRBV29-1	.	TRBJ2-7	.	TGCAGCGTTGAGGTCAGCTCCTACGAGCAGTACTTC	CSVEVSSYEQYF
TRBV6-5	few	TRBJ1-1	.	TGTGCCAGCAGTAGGGGTAACACTGAAGCTTTCTTT	CASSRGNTEAFF
TRBV20-1	.	TRBJ1-2	TRBD1	TGCAGTGCCGGACAGGGGGGTGGCTACACCTTC	CSAGQGGGYTF
TRBV29-1	.	TRBJ1-1	.	TGCAGCGGGACTACGGACTGGATGAACACTGAAGCTTTCTTT	CSGTTDWMNTEAFF
TRBV4-2	.	TRBJ2-3	TRBD2	TGTGCCAGCAGCCAAGCACTAGCGGGAGGCACAGATACGCAGTATTTT	CASSQALAGGTDTQYF
TRBV27	.	TRBJ2-1	TRBD1	TGTGCCAGCAGTTTACCAGGGGGCATTGAGCAGTTCTTC	CASSLPGGIEQFF
TRBV9	.	TRBJ1-2	.	TGTGCCAGCAGCGCACGGGGGGATGGCTACACCTTC	CASSARGDGYTF
TRBV7-8	.	TRBJ2-1	.	TGTGCCAGCAGCTTCTCGATCGGGGGTGTCAATGAGCAGTTCTTC	CASSFSIGGVNEQFF
TRBV14	.	TRBJ2-1	TRBD2	TGTGCCAGCAGCCCAACTAGCGGGAGAGTATATGAGCAGTTCTTC	CASSPTSGRVYEQFF
TRBV15	.	TRBJ1-2	.	TGTGCCACCAGCAGGGGCAGTAATCTCTATGGCTACACCTTC	CATSRGSNLYGYTF